The 16 T cell receptor beta chains listed next were all sequenced from one sample in a study of blood T cell repertoires in COVID-19. TCRdb's copy holds only in-frame clones and misses some; the assay was immunoSEQ multiplex PCR. There are 200,000 to 250,000 clones in the sample; 85% to 90% occur only once, and 9.5% to 13% lies in the top ten. Material: peripheral blood. The receptors were gathered from a woman aged 50 to 60 with COVID-19, enrolled during active disease.

This clone was recorded a few times. The rearrangement joins TRBV6-6 to TRBJ1-2, with a possible D match to TRBD1 (5 bases). Trimming left V 5 bases short and J 6 bases short, with 13 bases between. This CDR3 has 13 amino acids. Germline CDR1 reads MNHNY; CDR2 reads SVGAGI (reference sequence). The CDR3 DNA is TGTGCCAGCAGTACCGACAGATCGAATGGCTACACCTTC. Translated, it gives CASSTDRSNGYTF.

This clone was counted once. The chain joins TRBV19 to TRBJ1-5, with a weak D call TRBD1 (6 bases). CDR3 length equals 22 residues. Trimming took 0 bases from V and 4 from J, leaving 31 bases between them. CDR1 LNHDA and CDR2 SQIVND come from the germline V gene (reference sequence). In nucleotides, the CDR3 is TGTGCCAGTAGTATAGATAACCCTTGGATAGGGGGAAGTAAGGTAGGGAATCAGCCCCAGCATTTT. This encodes CASSIDNPWIGGSKVGNQPQHF.

This clone was detected only a few times. The chain is built from TRBV11-3 and TRBJ1-3, with 9 bases matching TRBD1. The CDR3 extends over 16 amino acids. With 3 bases clipped from V and 3 bases from J, the junction kept 6 bases outside the gene matches. Germline CDR1 and CDR2: SGHNT and YENEEA. CDR3 protein: CASSFLHRGLGNTIYF. The CDR3 coding sequence is TGTGCCAGCAGCTTTCTTCACAGGGGGCTTGGAAACACCATATATTTT.

The chain employs TRBV28 and TRBJ2-7; tentatively, D is TRBD1 (5 bases). The CDR3 has 13 amino acids. V was clipped by 6 bases and J by 5 bases, with 14 bases between them. Germline values: CDR1 MDHEN, CDR2 SYDVKM. CDR3 nucleotide sequence: TGTGCCAGCAGCCTAGGAAAGGGGAACGAGCAGTACGTC. Its protein product is CASSLGKGNEQYV.

This chain joins TRBV6-5 and TRBJ1-3; no definite D call. From germline, CDR1 is MNHEY and CDR2 SVGAGI. This CDR3 has 16 residues. Trimming left V 0 bases short and J 0 bases short, with 9 bases between. The CDR3 region has the DNA TGTGCCAGCAGTTACTCGACTAACCCCTCTGGAAACACCATATATTTT. This codes for CASSYSTNPSGNTIYF.

The chain carries TRBV19 and TRBJ2-2; the D gene is possibly TRBD2 (5 bases). V was shortened by 3 bases and J by 0 bases, with 8 bases between the two germline ends. The CDR3 sequence is 15 residues long. CDR1 and CDR2 from the germline V gene are LNHDA and SQIVND (reference sequence). The chain's CDR3 is CASSIVGANTGELFF. Here the CDR3 DNA reads TGTGCCAGTAGTATCGTGGGAGCGAACACCGGGGAGCTGTTTTTT.

The chain uses TRBV6-5 and TRBJ1-1; 7 bases match TRBD1. The CDR3 is made up of 15 amino acids. The V and J ends lost 6 bases and 2 bases, in that order; junction bases with no gene match: 9. In germline, CDR1 is MNHEY, CDR2 SVGAGI. The CDR3 protein is CASRIKGAYNTEAFF. The CDR3 nucleotides read TGTGCCAGCAGGATAAAGGGGGCGTATAACACTGAAGCTTTCTTT.

CDR3 amino acids: CASSLSRTGGLNEQFF. The CDR3 DNA is TGTGCCAGCAGTTTATCGAGGACAGGGGGCTTGAATGAGCAGTTCTTC. V and J are TRBV6-2 or TRBV6-3 and TRBJ2-1, with 11 positions matching TRBD1. The CDR3 covers 16 residues. V gave up 4 bases and J gave up 7 bases; unmatched junction bases: 9. The germline V gene encodes CDR1 MNHEY and CDR2 SVGEGT.

This chain uses TRBV7-2 with TRBJ2-7; TRBD1 aligns across 7 bases. The CDR3 length is 14 residues. Trimming at V came to 4 bases and at J to 3 bases, leaving 6 bases not matched to a gene. Germline V CDR1 and CDR2: SGHTA, FQGNSA. Written as DNA, the CDR3 is TGTGCCAGCAGCTCCCCGGGACAGAACTACGAGCAGTACTTC. Residues: CASSSPGQNYEQYF.

The V call is TRBV30, the J call TRBJ1-2; D uncertain. Trimming removed 1 base from V and 3 bases from J, with 15 bases in between. This CDR3 comprises 15 residues. Germline V gene data show CDR1 as GTSNPN and CDR2 as SVGIG (reference sequence). The CDR3 region is CAWSAGVATDYGYTF. The CDR3 region has the DNA TGTGCCTGGAGTGCGGGAGTCGCTACTGACTATGGCTACACCTTC.

The gene calls are TRBV7-2 and TRBJ1-5; 8 nucleotides agree with TRBD1. With V trimmed by 4 bases and J by 2 bases, 1 base remained unmatched. This CDR3 spans 14 amino acids. CDR1 and CDR2 from the germline V gene are SGHTA and FQGNSA. The CDR3 is CASSSTGGNQPQHF. CDR3 coding DNA: TGTGCCAGCAGCTCGACAGGGGGCAATCAGCCCCAGCATTTT.

The rearrangement links TRBV19 to TRBJ1-1; 8 nucleotides match TRBD1. The V gene end was trimmed by 6 bases and the J gene end by 7 bases; junction bases not matched to a gene: 10. Germline V CDR1 and CDR2: LNHDA, SQIVND (reference sequence). The CDR3 runs to 14 residues. The CDR3 sequence is CASSTIGTGLEAFF. In DNA form, the CDR3 reads TGTGCCAGTAGCACCATCGGGACAGGCCTTGAAGCTTTCTTT.

The V gene is TRBV3-1 (or the pseudogene TRBV3-2), the J gene TRBJ2-1; TRBD2 agrees at 8 bases. V lost 5 bases, J lost 7 bases, and 4 bases stayed unmatched. This CDR3 spans 13 amino acids. The germline CDR1 and CDR2 sequences are LGHDT and YNNKEL (reference sequence). CDR3 in amino acids: CASSYAGGNEQFF. CDR3 bases: TGTGCCAGCAGCTACGCGGGGGGAAATGAGCAGTTCTTC.

This chain joins TRBV27 and TRBJ1-5, with D possibly matching TRBD1 (5 bases). The germline CDR1 and CDR2 sequences are MNHEY and SMNVEV (reference sequence). The CDR3 length is 14 residues. Trimming took off 6 bases at V and 7 bases at J, with 16 bases between the two ends. The CDR3 nucleotides are TGTGCCAGCAGCCGGGGGGGGGTTCAGCAGCCCCAGCATTTT. This translates into CASSRGGVQQPQHF.

The chain uses TRBV5-1 and TRBJ2-7; 8 bases match TRBD1. J lost 4 bases, V lost 4 bases, and 1 base had no gene match. The CDR3 consists of 12 residues. In germline, CDR1 is SGHRS, CDR2 YFSETQ. CDR3 in amino acids: CASSRTGYEQYF. CDR3 coding DNA: TGCGCCAGCAGCCGGACAGGGTACGAGCAGTACTTC.

The chain carries TRBV11-2 and TRBJ2-2, with D hard to call. Trimming stripped 1 base from V and 7 bases from J, with 4 bases between. Germline lookup yields CDR1 SGHAT and CDR2 FQNNGV. This CDR3 is 12 amino acids long. CDR3 loop: CASSLVGGELFF. For the CDR3, the DNA is TGTGCCAGCAGCTTAGTCGGCGGGGAGCTGTTTTTT.